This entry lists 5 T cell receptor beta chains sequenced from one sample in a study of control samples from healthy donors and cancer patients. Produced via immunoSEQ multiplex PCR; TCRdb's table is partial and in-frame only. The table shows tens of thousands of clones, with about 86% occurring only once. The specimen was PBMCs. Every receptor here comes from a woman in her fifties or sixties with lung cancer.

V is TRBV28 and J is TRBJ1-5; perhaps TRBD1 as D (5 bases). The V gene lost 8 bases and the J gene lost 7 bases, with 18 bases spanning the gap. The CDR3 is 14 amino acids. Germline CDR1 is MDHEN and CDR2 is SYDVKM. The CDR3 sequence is CASEKGGEGQPQHF. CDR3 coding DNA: TGTGCCAGCGAAAAGGGAGGGGAGGGACAGCCCCAGCATTTT. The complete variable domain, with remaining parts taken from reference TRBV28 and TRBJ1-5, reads DVKVTQSSRYLVKRTGEKVFLECVQDMDHENMFWYRQDPGLGLRLIYFSYDVKMKEKGDIPEGYSVSREKKERFSLILESASTNQTSMYLCASEKGGEGQPQHFGDGTRLSIL.

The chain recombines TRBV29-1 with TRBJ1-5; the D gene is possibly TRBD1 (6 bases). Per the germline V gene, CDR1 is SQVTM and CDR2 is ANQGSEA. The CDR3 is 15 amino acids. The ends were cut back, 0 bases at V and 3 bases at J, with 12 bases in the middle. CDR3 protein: CSVEDTGTPNQPQHF. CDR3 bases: TGCAGCGTTGAAGACACCGGGACACCCAATCAGCCCCAGCATTTT.

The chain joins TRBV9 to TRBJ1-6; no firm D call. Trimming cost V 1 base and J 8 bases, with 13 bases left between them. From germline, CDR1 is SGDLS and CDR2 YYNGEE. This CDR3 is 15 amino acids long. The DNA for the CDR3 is TGTGCCAGCAGCGTATCTTGGGCGGTGGATTCACCCCTCCACTTT. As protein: CASSVSWAVDSPLHF.

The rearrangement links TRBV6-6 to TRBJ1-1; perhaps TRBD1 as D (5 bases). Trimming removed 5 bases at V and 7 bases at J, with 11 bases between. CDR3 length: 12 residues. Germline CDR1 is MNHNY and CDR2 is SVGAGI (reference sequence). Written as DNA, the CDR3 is TGTGCCAGCAGTACAGGAGTTCTTGAAGCTTTCTTT. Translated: CASSTGVLEAFF.

CDR3 nucleotide sequence: TGTGCCAGCAGGGGTGGTCTTCAGGGAAACACCATATATTTT. Amino acid sequence: CASRGGLQGNTIYF. The chain carries TRBV14 and TRBJ1-3; D unresolved. The CDR3 loop spans 14 amino acids. Germline loops: CDR1 SGHDN, CDR2 FVKESK. The germline V and J ends were trimmed by 6 bases and 4 bases, with 13 bases remaining between them.